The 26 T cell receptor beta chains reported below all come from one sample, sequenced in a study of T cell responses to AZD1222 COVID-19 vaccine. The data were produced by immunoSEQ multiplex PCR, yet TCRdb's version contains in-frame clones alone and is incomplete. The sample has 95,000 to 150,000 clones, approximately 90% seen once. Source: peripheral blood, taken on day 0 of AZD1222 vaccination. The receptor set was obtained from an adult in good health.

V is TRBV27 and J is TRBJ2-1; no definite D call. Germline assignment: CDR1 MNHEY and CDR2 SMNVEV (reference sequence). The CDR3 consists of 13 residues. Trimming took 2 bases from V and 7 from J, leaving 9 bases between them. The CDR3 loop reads CASSLASLNEQFF. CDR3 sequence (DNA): TGTGCCAGCAGTTTAGCCTCGTTGAATGAGCAGTTCTTC.

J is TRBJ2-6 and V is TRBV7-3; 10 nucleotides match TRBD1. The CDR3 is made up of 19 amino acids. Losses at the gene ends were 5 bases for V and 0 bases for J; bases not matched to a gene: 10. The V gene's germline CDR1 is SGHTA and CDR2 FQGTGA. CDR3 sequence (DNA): TGTGCCAGCAGCGCCAGGCGGGACAGGGGTCTCTCTGGGGCCAACGTCCTGACTTTC. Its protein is CASSARRDRGLSGANVLTF.

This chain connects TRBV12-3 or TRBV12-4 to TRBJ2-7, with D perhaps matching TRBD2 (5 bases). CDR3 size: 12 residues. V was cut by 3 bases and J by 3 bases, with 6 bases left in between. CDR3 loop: CASSFGSYEQYF. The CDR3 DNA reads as TGTGCCAGCAGTTTTGGGAGCTACGAGCAGTACTTC.

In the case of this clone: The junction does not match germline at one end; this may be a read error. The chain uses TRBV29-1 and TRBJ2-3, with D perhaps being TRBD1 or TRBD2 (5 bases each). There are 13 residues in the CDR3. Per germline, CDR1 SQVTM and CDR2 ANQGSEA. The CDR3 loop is CSVDGTSTNTQYF. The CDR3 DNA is TGCAGCGTCGACGGGACGAGCACAAATACGCAGTATTTT.

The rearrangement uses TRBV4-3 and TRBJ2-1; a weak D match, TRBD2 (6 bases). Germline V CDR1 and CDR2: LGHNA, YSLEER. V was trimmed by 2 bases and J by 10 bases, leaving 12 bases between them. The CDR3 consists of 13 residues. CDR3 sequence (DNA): TGCGCCAGCAGCCAAACGAGCGGGCCCGAGCAGTTCTTC. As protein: CASSQTSGPEQFF.

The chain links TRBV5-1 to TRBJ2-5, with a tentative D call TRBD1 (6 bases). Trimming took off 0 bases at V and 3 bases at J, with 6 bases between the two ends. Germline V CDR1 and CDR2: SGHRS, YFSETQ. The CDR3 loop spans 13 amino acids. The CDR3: CASSLGTEETQYF. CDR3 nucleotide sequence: TGCGCCAGCAGCTTGGGGACAGAAGAGACCCAGTACTTC.

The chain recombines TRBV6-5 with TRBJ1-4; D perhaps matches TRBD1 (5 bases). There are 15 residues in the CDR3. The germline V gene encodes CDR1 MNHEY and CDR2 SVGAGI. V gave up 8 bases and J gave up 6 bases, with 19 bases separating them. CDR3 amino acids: CASGLFGAGYEKLFF. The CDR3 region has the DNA TGTGCCAGCGGTTTGTTTGGGGCAGGGTATGAAAAACTGTTTTTT.

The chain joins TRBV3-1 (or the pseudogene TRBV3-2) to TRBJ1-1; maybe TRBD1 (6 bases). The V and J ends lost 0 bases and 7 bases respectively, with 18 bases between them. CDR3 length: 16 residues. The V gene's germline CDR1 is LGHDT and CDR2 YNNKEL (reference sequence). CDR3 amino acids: CASSQDIVTGWGEAFF. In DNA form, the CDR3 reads TGTGCCAGCAGCCAAGATATCGTGACAGGTTGGGGTGAAGCTTTCTTT.

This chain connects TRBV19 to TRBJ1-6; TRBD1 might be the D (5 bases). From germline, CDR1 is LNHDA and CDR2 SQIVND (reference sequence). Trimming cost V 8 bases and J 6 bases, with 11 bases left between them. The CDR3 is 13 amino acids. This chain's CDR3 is CASGTAGNSPLHF. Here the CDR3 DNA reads TGTGCCAGTGGGACGGCTGGTAATTCACCCCTCCACTTT. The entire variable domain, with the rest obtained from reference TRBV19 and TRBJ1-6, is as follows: DGGITQSPKYLFRKEGQNVTLSCEQNLNHDAMYWYRQDPGQGLRLIYYSQIVNDFQKGDIAEGYSVSREKKESFPLTVTSAQKNPTAFYLCASGTAGNSPLHFGNGTRLTVT.

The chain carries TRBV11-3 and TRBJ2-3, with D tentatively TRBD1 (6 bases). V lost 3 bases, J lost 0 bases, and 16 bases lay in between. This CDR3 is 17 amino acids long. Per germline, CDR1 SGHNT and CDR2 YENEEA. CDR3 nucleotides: TGTGCCAGCAGCTTTCCCCTTGGGGACATTAGCACAGATACGCAGTATTTT. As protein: CASSFPLGDISTDTQYF.

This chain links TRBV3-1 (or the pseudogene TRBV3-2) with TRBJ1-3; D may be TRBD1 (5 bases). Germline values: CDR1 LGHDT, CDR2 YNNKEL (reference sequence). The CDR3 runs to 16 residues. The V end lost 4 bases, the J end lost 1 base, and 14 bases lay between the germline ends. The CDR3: CASSPLSRGSGNTIYF. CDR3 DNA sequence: TGTGCCAGCAGCCCCCTCTCTCGGGGGTCTGGAAACACCATATATTTT.

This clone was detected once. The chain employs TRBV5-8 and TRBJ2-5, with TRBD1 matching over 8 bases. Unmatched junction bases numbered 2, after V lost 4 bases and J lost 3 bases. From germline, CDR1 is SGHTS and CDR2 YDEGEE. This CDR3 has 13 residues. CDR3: CASSKGQEETQYF. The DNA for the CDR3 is TGTGCCAGCAGCAAGGGACAGGAAGAGACCCAGTACTTC.

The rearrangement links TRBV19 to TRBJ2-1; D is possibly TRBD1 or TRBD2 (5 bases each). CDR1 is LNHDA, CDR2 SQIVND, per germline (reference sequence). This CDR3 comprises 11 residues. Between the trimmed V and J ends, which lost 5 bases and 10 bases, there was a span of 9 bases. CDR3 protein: CASSFWGEQFF. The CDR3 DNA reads TGTGCCAGTAGTTTCTGGGGGGAGCAGTTCTTC. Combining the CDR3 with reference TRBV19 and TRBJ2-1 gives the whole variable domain DGGITQSPKYLFRKEGQNVTLSCEQNLNHDAMYWYRQDPGQGLRLIYYSQIVNDFQKGDIAEGYSVSREKKESFPLTVTSAQKNPTAFYLCASSFWGEQFFGPGTRLTVL.

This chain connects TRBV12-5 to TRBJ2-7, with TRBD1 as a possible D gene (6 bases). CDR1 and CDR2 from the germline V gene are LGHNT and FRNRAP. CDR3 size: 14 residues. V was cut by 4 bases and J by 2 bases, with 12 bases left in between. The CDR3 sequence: CASGYGGPTYEQYF. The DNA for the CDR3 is TGTGCTAGTGGTTATGGGGGCCCCACCTACGAGCAGTACTTC.

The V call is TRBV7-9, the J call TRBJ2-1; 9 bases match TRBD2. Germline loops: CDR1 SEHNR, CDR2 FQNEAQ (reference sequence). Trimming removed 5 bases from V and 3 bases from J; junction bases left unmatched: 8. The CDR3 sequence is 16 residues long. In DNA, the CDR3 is TGTGCCAGCAGCCATAGCGGGAGAGTAGGCTACAATGAGCAGTTCTTC. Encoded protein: CASSHSGRVGYNEQFF.

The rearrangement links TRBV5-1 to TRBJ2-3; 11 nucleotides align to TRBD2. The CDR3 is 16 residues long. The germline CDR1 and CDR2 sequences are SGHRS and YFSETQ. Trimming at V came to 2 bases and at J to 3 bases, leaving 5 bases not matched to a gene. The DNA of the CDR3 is TGCGCCAGCAGCTTCCCACTAGCGGGAGTGACAGATACGCAGTATTTT. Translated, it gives CASSFPLAGVTDTQYF.

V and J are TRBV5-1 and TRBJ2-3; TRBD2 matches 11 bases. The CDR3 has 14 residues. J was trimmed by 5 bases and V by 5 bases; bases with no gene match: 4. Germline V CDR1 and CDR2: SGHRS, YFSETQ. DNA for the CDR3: TGCGCCAGCAGTCTTACTAGCGGGGGAGATACGCAGTATTTT. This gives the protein CASSLTSGGDTQYF.

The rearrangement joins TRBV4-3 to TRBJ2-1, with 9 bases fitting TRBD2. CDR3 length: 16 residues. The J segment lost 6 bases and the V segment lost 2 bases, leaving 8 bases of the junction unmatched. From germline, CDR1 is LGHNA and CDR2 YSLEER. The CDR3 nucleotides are TGCGCCAGCAGCCAACGGCTAGCGGGACAGTCCAATGAGCAGTTCTTC. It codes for CASSQRLAGQSNEQFF.

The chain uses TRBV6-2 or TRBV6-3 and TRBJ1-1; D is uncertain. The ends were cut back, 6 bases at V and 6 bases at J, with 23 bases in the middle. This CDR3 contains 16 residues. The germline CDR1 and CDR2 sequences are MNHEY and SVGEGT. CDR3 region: CASSPPEGSGGAEAFF. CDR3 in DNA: TGTGCCAGCAGCCCACCGGAAGGGTCGGGAGGCGCTGAAGCTTTCTTT.

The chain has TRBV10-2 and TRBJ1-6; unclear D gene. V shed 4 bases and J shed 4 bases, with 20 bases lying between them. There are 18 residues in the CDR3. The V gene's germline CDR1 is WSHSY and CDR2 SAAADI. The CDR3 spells CASSGPTGNVIYNSPLHF. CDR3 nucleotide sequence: TGCGCCAGCAGTGGCCCAACGGGAAATGTGATATATAATTCACCCCTCCACTTT.

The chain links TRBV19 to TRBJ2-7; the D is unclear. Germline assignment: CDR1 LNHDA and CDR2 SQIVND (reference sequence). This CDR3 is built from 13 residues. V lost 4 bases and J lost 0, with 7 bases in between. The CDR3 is CASSTLHSYEQYF. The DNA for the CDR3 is TGTGCCAGTAGTACTCTCCACTCCTACGAGCAGTACTTC.

CDR3 sequence reads: CAWSVKGNTEAFF. As DNA, the CDR3 is TGTGCCTGGAGTGTAAAGGGGAACACTGAAGCTTTCTTT. The chain is built from TRBV30 and TRBJ1-1; D is unclear. With 0 bases removed from V and 1 base from J, the gap between germline ends came to 6 bases. CDR3 length: 13 amino acids. The germline CDR1 and CDR2 sequences are GTSNPN and SVGIG (reference sequence). The whole variable domain, remainder taken from reference TRBV30 and TRBJ1-1, is SQTIHQWPATLVQPVGSPLSLECTVEGTSNPNLYWYRQAAGRGLQLLFYSVGIGQISSEVPQNLSASRPQDRQFILSSKKLLLSDSGFYLCAWSVKGNTEAFFGQGTRLTVV.

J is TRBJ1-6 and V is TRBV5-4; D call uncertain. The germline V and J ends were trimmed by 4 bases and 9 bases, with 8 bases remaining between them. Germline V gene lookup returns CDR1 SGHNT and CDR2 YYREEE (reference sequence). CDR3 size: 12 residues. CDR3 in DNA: TGTGCCAGCAGCCGCCCGCCTTCACCCCTCCACTTT. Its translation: CASSRPPSPLHF. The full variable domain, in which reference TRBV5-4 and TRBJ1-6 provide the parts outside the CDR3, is ETGVTQSPTHLIKTRGQQVTLRCSSQSGHNTVSWYQQALGQGPQFIFQYYREEENGRGNFPPRFSGLQFPNYSSELNVNALELDDSALYLCASSRPPSPLHFGNGTRLTVT.

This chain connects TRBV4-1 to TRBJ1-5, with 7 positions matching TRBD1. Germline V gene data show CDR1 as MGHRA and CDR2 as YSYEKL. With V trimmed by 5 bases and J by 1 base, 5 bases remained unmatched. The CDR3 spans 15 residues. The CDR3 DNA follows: TGCGCCAGCAGCTTAGAGGGGGCAAGCAATCAGCCCCAGCATTTT. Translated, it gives CASSLEGASNQPQHF.

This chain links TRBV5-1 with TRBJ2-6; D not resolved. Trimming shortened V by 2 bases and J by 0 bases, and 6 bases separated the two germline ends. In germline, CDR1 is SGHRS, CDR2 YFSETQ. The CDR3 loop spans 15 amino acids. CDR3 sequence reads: CASSFGRSGANVLTF. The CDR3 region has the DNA TGCGCCAGCAGCTTCGGCCGCTCTGGGGCCAACGTCCTGACTTTC.

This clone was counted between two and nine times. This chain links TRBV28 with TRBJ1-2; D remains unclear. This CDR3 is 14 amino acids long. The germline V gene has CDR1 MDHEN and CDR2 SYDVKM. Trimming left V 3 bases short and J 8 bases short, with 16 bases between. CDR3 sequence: CASSLDRVGNGYTF. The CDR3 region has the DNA TGTGCCAGCAGTTTGGATCGGGTGGGGAACGGCTACACCTTC.